The 27 T cell receptor beta chains below were found in one sample sequenced in a study of blood T cell repertoires in COVID-19. The assay was immunoSEQ multiplex PCR, and TCRdb's table has in-frame clones only and misses some. The sample has 250,000 to 350,000 clones, around 85% seen once. Sequencing was done on a sample of peripheral blood. These receptor sequences come from a human donor with COVID-19, enrolled during active disease. The donor label of this sample is uncertain.

The V and J genes are TRBV5-4 and TRBJ2-3, with 7 bases identical to TRBD2. The V gene end was trimmed by 3 bases and the J gene end by 6 bases; junction bases not matched to a gene: 7. The V gene's germline CDR1 is SGHNT and CDR2 YYREEE (reference sequence). This CDR3 has 14 amino acids. Written as DNA, the CDR3 is TGTGCCAGCAGCTGGGGGAGCGGGACCGATACGCAGTATTTT. It codes for CASSWGSGTDTQYF.

The chain combines TRBV7-9 with TRBJ1-1, with D unclear. There are 13 residues in the CDR3. Trimming removed 6 bases from V and 3 bases from J, with 11 bases in between. CDR1 is SEHNR, CDR2 FQNEAQ, per germline (reference sequence). The CDR3 here is CASSREQHTEAFF. The DNA for the CDR3 is TGTGCCAGCAGTCGGGAGCAGCACACTGAAGCTTTCTTT.

The genes are TRBV28 and TRBJ2-7, with D possibly being TRBD1 (7 bases). Germline V lookup: CDR1 MDHEN, CDR2 SYDVKM. V lost 7 bases to trimming and J lost 1 base, with 14 bases between them. This CDR3 contains 14 residues. In DNA form, the CDR3 reads TGTGCCAGCAAGACTAGGGGGCCTTCCTACGAGCAGTACTTC. This gives the protein CASKTRGPSYEQYF.

This clone was picked up one time. The chain employs TRBV10-1 and TRBJ2-3; tentative D call: TRBD2 (6 bases). This CDR3 is 18 amino acids long. Germline assignment: CDR1 WNHNN and CDR2 SYGVQD (reference sequence). V shed 0 bases and J shed 4 bases, with 20 bases lying between them. CDR3 protein: CASSESSGEAGSADTQYF. The CDR3, as DNA: TGCGCCAGCAGTGAGTCTTCCGGGGAGGCAGGGAGCGCAGATACGCAGTATTTT.

The chain links TRBV29-1 to TRBJ1-1, with a tentative D call TRBD1 (5 bases). Trimming cost V 6 bases and J 1 base, with 12 bases left between them. CDR3 length: 13 amino acids. CDR1 SQVTM and CDR2 ANQGSEA come from the germline V gene. CDR3 residues: CSVEGRKNTEAFF. CDR3 DNA sequence: TGCAGCGTGGAGGGACGGAAGAACACTGAAGCTTTCTTT.

V and J are TRBV11-2 and TRBJ2-3; TRBD2 is a possible D gene (5 bases). Deletions cut 1 base from V and 5 bases from J, with 22 bases between. The CDR3 has 18 residues. Germline V gives CDR1 SGHAT, CDR2 FQNNGV. This CDR3 is CASSLVGRPGNIGDTQYF. The CDR3 nucleotides read TGTGCCAGCAGCTTAGTGGGTCGGCCGGGGAACATCGGAGATACGCAGTATTTT.

The V call is TRBV6-2 or TRBV6-3, the J call TRBJ2-1; possibly TRBD1 for D (5 bases). The V gene lost 6 bases and the J gene lost 5 bases, with 14 bases spanning the gap. Germline CDR1 reads MNHEY; CDR2 reads SVGEGT. The CDR3 consists of 14 residues. The CDR3 loop reads CASSLRTPDNEQFF. CDR3 in DNA: TGTGCCAGCAGCCTGAGGACACCCGACAATGAGCAGTTCTTC.

The rearrangement uses TRBV28 and TRBJ2-7; D gene unclear. V was shortened by 7 bases and J by 4 bases, with 17 bases between the two germline ends. The CDR3 length is 14 residues. Germline V gene lookup returns CDR1 MDHEN and CDR2 SYDVKM. The CDR3 sequence is CASTPALDSYEQYF. The CDR3 bases are TGTGCCAGCACGCCCGCTCTAGATAGTTACGAGCAGTACTTC.

This clone appeared once. This chain joins TRBV28 and TRBJ1-2; perhaps TRBD1 as D (5 bases). V gave up 2 bases and J gave up 8 bases, with 12 bases separating them. CDR1 and CDR2 from the germline V gene are MDHEN and SYDVKM. The CDR3 contains 13 residues. The CDR3 spells CASSLRQGWGYTF. CDR3 sequence (DNA): TGTGCCAGCAGTTTACGGCAGGGATGGGGCTACACCTTC.

This clone was counted once. The rearrangement uses TRBV3-1 (or the pseudogene TRBV3-2) and TRBJ2-7, with TRBD2 identical over 7 bases. In germline, CDR1 is LGHDT, CDR2 YNNKEL (reference sequence). The length of the CDR3 is 15 residues. Trimming cost V 2 bases and J 6 bases; bases outside gene matches: 10. The CDR3 spells CASSQWWVSGGEQYF. The CDR3 DNA sequence: TGTGCCAGCAGCCAATGGTGGGTCTCGGGGGGCGAGCAGTACTTC.

V usage is TRBV6-4 and J usage is TRBJ1-5; TRBD1 might be the D (5 bases). V dropped 6 bases and J dropped 5 bases, with 14 bases sitting between them. The V gene's germline CDR1 is MRHNA and CDR2 SNTAGT. This CDR3 has 14 residues. The chain's CDR3 is CASSPNFRDQPQHF. The CDR3 DNA sequence: TGTGCCAGCAGCCCTAACTTCAGGGATCAGCCCCAGCATTTT.

This clone occurred a few times. V is TRBV29-1 and J is TRBJ2-7; 11 nucleotides match TRBD2. The germline V gene encodes CDR1 SQVTM and CDR2 ANQGSEA. This CDR3 region has 14 residues. J lost 2 bases, V lost 6 bases, and 6 bases had no gene match. For the CDR3, the DNA is TGCAGCGTCCGACTAGCGGGGATAACCTACGAGCAGTACTTC. This codes for CSVRLAGITYEQYF.

The chain combines TRBV7-3 with TRBJ2-1, with TRBD2 matching over 9 bases. Germline lookup yields CDR1 SGHTA and CDR2 FQGTGA. This CDR3 comprises 15 residues. V was pared by 6 bases and J by 5 bases, with 8 bases of the junction left unmatched. The chain's CDR3 is CASRRPASGNNEQFF. CDR3 nucleotides: TGTGCCAGCAGGCGGCCAGCTAGCGGGAACAATGAGCAGTTCTTC. Full variable domain (missing parts from reference TRBV7-3 and TRBJ2-1): GAGVSQTPSNKVTEKGKYVELRCDPISGHTALYWYRQSLGQGPEFLIYFQGTGAADDSGLPNDRFFAVRPEGSVSTLKIQRTERGDSAVYLCASRRPASGNNEQFFGPGTRLTVL.

The genes are TRBV28 and TRBJ1-2; tentatively, D is TRBD1 (6 bases). This CDR3 comprises 17 residues. The V gene lost 2 bases and the J gene lost 1 base, with 17 bases spanning the gap. Germline V gene data show CDR1 as MDHEN and CDR2 as SYDVKM. CDR3: CASSLMGQGSGNYGYTF. For the CDR3, the DNA is TGTGCCAGCAGTTTAATGGGGCAGGGGAGTGGTAACTATGGCTACACCTTC.

This chain joins TRBV30 and TRBJ1-2; TRBD1 might be the D (6 bases). This CDR3 region has 12 residues. V was trimmed by 7 bases and J by 8 bases, leaving 17 bases between them. The germline CDR1 and CDR2 sequences are GTSNPN and SVGIG (reference sequence). The CDR3 DNA reads as TGTGCCTACAGGGAGGGGGTGTGGGGCTACACCTTC. Its translation is CAYREGVWGYTF.

The chain couples TRBV28 to TRBJ1-2; weak D call: TRBD1 (5 bases). Trimming took 7 bases from V and 1 from J, leaving 13 bases between them. Germline V gene lookup returns CDR1 MDHEN and CDR2 SYDVKM. CDR3 length: 14 amino acids. The CDR3 coding sequence is TGTGCCAGCAATACGGCAGGGCTTAACTATGGCTACACCTTC. Its protein product is CASNTAGLNYGYTF.

The rearrangement uses TRBV6-2 or TRBV6-3 and TRBJ2-2, with 8 bases matching TRBD1. This CDR3 has 17 residues. Germline trimming cut 0 bases from V and 4 bases from J; bases unmatched to any gene: 7. Per the germline V gene, CDR1 is MNHEY and CDR2 is SVGEGT. CDR3 region: CASSYSRGLAGTGELFF. DNA for the CDR3: TGTGCCAGCAGTTACTCCAGGGGGCTAGCAGGCACCGGGGAGCTGTTTTTT.

CDR3 residues: CASSLGKGGDYGYTF. CDR3 nucleotide sequence: TGTGCCAGCAGCTTAGGGAAAGGGGGCGACTATGGCTACACCTTC. The chain couples TRBV7-9 to TRBJ1-2; TRBD1 agrees at 7 bases. This CDR3 has 15 amino acids. The germline V gene has CDR1 SEHNR and CDR2 FQNEAQ (reference sequence). J gave up 3 bases and V 1 base, and 5 bases lay outside the gene matches. Complete variable domain (other parts from reference TRBV7-9 and TRBJ1-2): DTGVSQNPRHKITKRGQNVTFRCDPISEHNRLYWYRQTLGQGPEFLTYFQNEAQLEKSRLLSDRFSAERPKGSFSTLEIQRTEQGDSAMYLCASSLGKGGDYGYTFGSGTRLTVV.

This rearrangement joins TRBV28 to TRBJ1-2; D perhaps matches TRBD1 (6 bases). The germline CDR1 and CDR2 sequences are MDHEN and SYDVKM. The germline V and J ends were trimmed by 3 bases and 6 bases, with 11 bases remaining between them. The CDR3 extends over 13 amino acids. In nucleotides, the CDR3 is TGTGCCAGCAGTTTCAGCAGGGGACATGGCTACACCTTC. Its protein product is CASSFSRGHGYTF.

V is TRBV11-2 and J is TRBJ2-6; possible D gene TRBD2, 5 bases. Germline-derived CDR1 and CDR2 are SGHAT and FQNNGV. Trimming took 3 bases from V and 4 from J, leaving 7 bases between them. The CDR3 consists of 14 residues. CDR3 coding DNA: TGTGCCAGCAGCTTTCCGGGAGGGGCCAACGTCCTGACTTTC. It encodes CASSFPGGANVLTF.

In this sample, this clone turned up a few times. Here the CDR3 DNA reads TGCAGTGCTAGTGGGGAGGGAGGAAACACCATATATTTT. It specifies CSASGEGGNTIYF. This chain links TRBV20-1 with TRBJ1-3; D remains unclear. The germline V gene has CDR1 DFQATT and CDR2 SNEGSKA (reference sequence). This CDR3 comprises 13 residues. V lost 3 bases to trimming and J lost 4 bases, with 10 bases between them.

The genes are TRBV6-2 or TRBV6-3 and TRBJ2-7; TRBD1 aligns across 7 bases. Germline CDR1 and CDR2: MNHEY and SVGEGT. J gave up 0 bases and V 6 bases, and 2 bases lay outside the gene matches. The CDR3 has 13 amino acids. As DNA, the CDR3 is TGTGCCAGCAGCCGACAGGGCTCCTACGAGCAGTACTTC. It translates to CASSRQGSYEQYF.

The chain uses TRBV27 and TRBJ2-1; 11 nucleotides match TRBD2. The CDR3 consists of 16 residues. Trimming at V came to 2 bases and at J to 2 bases, leaving 2 bases not matched to a gene. Germline V gene lookup returns CDR1 MNHEY and CDR2 SMNVEV (reference sequence). DNA for the CDR3: TGTGCCAGCAGTTTAGGGACTAGCGGAGCCTACAATGAGCAGTTCTTC. The encoded protein is CASSLGTSGAYNEQFF.

J is TRBJ1-4 and V is TRBV5-4, with D maybe TRBD1 (6 bases). V was shortened by 2 bases and J by 8 bases, with 16 bases between the two germline ends. This CDR3 has 15 residues. Germline lookup yields CDR1 SGHNT and CDR2 YYREEE (reference sequence). The CDR3 loop is CASSFRLGAGEKLFF. CDR3 sequence (DNA): TGTGCCAGCAGCTTTAGGTTGGGGGCAGGGGAAAAACTGTTTTTT.

In its sample, this clone was seen once. The V call is TRBV7-2, the J call TRBJ2-7, with 10 bases aligning to TRBD2. The junction had 0 bases not matched to a gene; V was cut back by 0 bases and J by 4 bases. Germline-derived CDR1 and CDR2 are SGHTA and FQGNSA. The CDR3 totals 14 residues. This CDR3 reads CASSLALAGYEQYF. For the CDR3, the DNA is TGTGCCAGCAGCTTAGCACTAGCGGGATACGAGCAGTACTTC.

V and J are TRBV24-1 and TRBJ2-3; D may be TRBD2 (5 bases). V was cut by 4 bases and J by 0 bases, with 19 bases left in between. The CDR3 loop spans 18 amino acids. CDR1 is KGHDR, CDR2 SFDVKD, per germline. This CDR3 is CATSDRGRAPTSTDTQYF. The CDR3 DNA follows: TGTGCCACCAGTGACCGCGGGCGGGCTCCTACTAGCACAGATACGCAGTATTTT.

This chain joins TRBV19 and TRBJ2-3; 10 nucleotides line up with TRBD1. Germline trimming cut 6 bases from V and 3 bases from J; bases unmatched to any gene: 6. Germline assignment: CDR1 LNHDA and CDR2 SQIVND (reference sequence). The length of the CDR3 is 15 residues. CDR3 sequence: CASRGGQGRTDTQYF. In DNA form, the CDR3 reads TGTGCCAGTAGAGGGGGACAGGGGAGGACAGATACGCAGTATTTT. Full variable domain (rest looked up from reference TRBV19 and TRBJ2-3): DGGITQSPKYLFRKEGQNVTLSCEQNLNHDAMYWYRQDPGQGLRLIYYSQIVNDFQKGDIAEGYSVSREKKESFPLTVTSAQKNPTAFYLCASRGGQGRTDTQYFGPGTRLTVL.